The 27 T cell receptor beta chains below come from one sample, sequenced in a study of blood T cell repertoires in COVID-19. Libraries were prepared by immunoSEQ multiplex PCR; TCRdb keeps only in-frame clonotypes and omits some of them. The table has around 170,000 clones, 81% seen once; the top ten hold 12%. What was sequenced was peripheral blood. These receptors were taken from a woman over 75 with COVID-19, enrolled during active disease.

This clone showed up just a few times. The rearrangement uses TRBV12-5 and TRBJ2-1, with a tentative D call TRBD2 (6 bases). Per germline, CDR1 LGHNT and CDR2 FRNRAP. The CDR3 spans 15 residues. Trimming removed 1 base from V and 6 bases from J, with 13 bases in between. DNA of the CDR3: TGTGCTAGTGGTTTGGGGATTCTAGCGATCAATGAGCAGTTCTTC. Its protein product is CASGLGILAINEQFF.

The V gene is TRBV27, the J gene TRBJ1-3; D unresolved. Looked up from germline, CDR1 is MNHEY and CDR2 is SMNVEV (reference sequence). The V gene lost 6 bases and the J gene lost 1 base, with 10 bases spanning the gap. The CDR3 contains 14 residues. CDR3 sequence reads: CASRALESGNTIYF. The CDR3 DNA sequence: TGTGCCAGCAGGGCCCTGGAGTCTGGAAACACCATATATTTT.

Regarding this clone: Other DNA variants within this sample encode the same CDR3. The chain employs TRBV5-1 and TRBJ2-1; no definite D call. The germline gives CDR1 SGHRS, CDR2 YFSETQ. V lost 0 bases and J 1 base, leaving 8 bases between the germline ends. The CDR3 has 15 residues. This chain's CDR3 is CASSLARSSYNEQFF. Here the CDR3 DNA reads TGCGCCAGCAGCTTGGCTAGGTCTTCCTACAATGAGCAGTTCTTC.

The chain combines TRBV6-2 or TRBV6-3 with TRBJ2-3; a weak D match, TRBD1 (5 bases). Between the trimmed V and J ends, which lost 4 bases and 6 bases, there was a span of 17 bases. The CDR3 is 15 residues long. Germline V CDR1 and CDR2: MNHEY, SVGEGT. CDR3 DNA sequence: TGTGCCAGCAGTTTAACCTGGGGCGCCGCCGATACGCAGTATTTT. Residues: CASSLTWGAADTQYF.

The chain employs TRBV28 and TRBJ2-7; 7 positions match TRBD2. The CDR3 loop spans 14 amino acids. Germline CDR1 and CDR2: MDHEN and SYDVKM. The J segment lost 6 bases and the V segment lost 5 bases, leaving 10 bases of the junction unmatched. The DNA for the CDR3 is TGTGCCAGCAGTCTGGCGGGGGACCCGCGCGAGCAGTACTTC. The encoded protein is CASSLAGDPREQYF.

The chain recombines TRBV2 with TRBJ1-1, with D maybe TRBD1 (6 bases). Germline V gene lookup returns CDR1 SNHLY and CDR2 FYNNEI. V was trimmed by 4 bases and J by 0 bases, leaving 9 bases between them. CDR3 length: 14 amino acids. The DNA for the CDR3 is TGTGCCAGCAGTGGGCAGGGGATGAACACTGAAGCTTTCTTT. Translating it yields CASSGQGMNTEAFF. The full variable domain, in which reference TRBV2 and TRBJ1-1 provide the parts outside the CDR3, is EPEVTQTPSHQVTQMGQEVILRCVPISNHLYFYWYRQILGQKVEFLVSFYNNEISEKSEIFDDQFSVERPDGSNFTLKIRSTKLEDSAMYFCASSGQGMNTEAFFGQGTRLTVV.

This clone was found once. This sequence joins TRBV12-3 or TRBV12-4 and TRBJ1-1; TRBD1 matches 9 bases. Germline trimming cut 6 bases from V and 11 bases from J; bases unmatched to any gene: 7. The CDR3 covers 12 residues. CDR3 loop: CASSIQGARAFF. The CDR3 DNA sequence: TGTGCCAGCAGCATACAGGGGGCGCGGGCTTTCTTT.

The CDR3 spells CAISAGQDSYEQYF. Written as DNA, the CDR3 is TGTGCCATCAGCGCGGGACAGGATTCCTACGAGCAGTACTTC. V and J are TRBV10-3 and TRBJ2-7, with 8 bases matching TRBD1. Germline V CDR1 and CDR2: ENHRY, SYGVKD. V was pared by 6 bases and J by 1 base, with 5 bases of the junction left unmatched. The CDR3 runs 14 residues.

This clone was picked up a small number of times. V is TRBV6-6 and J is TRBJ1-5, with D perhaps matching TRBD1 (6 bases). The CDR3 spans 13 residues. The ends were cut back, 2 bases at V and 9 bases at J, with 11 bases in the middle. In germline, CDR1 is MNHNY, CDR2 SVGAGI (reference sequence). CDR3 DNA sequence: TGTGCCAGCAGTTACGGGGGGGCGCCGCCCCAGCATTTT. Translated: CASSYGGAPPQHF.

The rearrangement links TRBV7-6 to TRBJ2-2, with D perhaps matching TRBD1 (5 bases). Trimming pared 2 bases from V and 4 bases from J, leaving 11 bases between. Germline V gives CDR1 SGHVS, CDR2 FNYEAQ. This CDR3 is built from 15 residues. The CDR3 bases are TGTGCCAGCAGCTTAAGGCAGGGCGGCACCGGGGAGCTGTTTTTT. It encodes CASSLRQGGTGELFF.

CDR3 bases: TGTGCCAGCAGTTTAGGTGGGGGCCCGTACTTC. This encodes CASSLGGGPYF. This chain connects TRBV12-3 or TRBV12-4 to TRBJ2-7; D might be TRBD1 (6 bases). V gave up 1 base and J gave up 12 bases, with 10 bases separating them. The length of the CDR3 is 11 residues.

This clone occurred a few times. CDR3 protein: CASSPTGDYGYTF. DNA of the CDR3: TGTGCCAGCAGCCCAACAGGGGACTATGGCTACACCTTC. This chain connects TRBV7-6 to TRBJ1-2; TRBD1 matches 7 bases. This CDR3 is built from 13 residues. CDR1 and CDR2 from the germline V gene are SGHVS and FNYEAQ. Trimming at V came to 5 bases and at J to 3 bases, leaving 3 bases not matched to a gene. The variable domain in full, with the rest retrieved from reference TRBV7-6 and TRBJ1-2, is GAGVSQSPRYKVTKRGQDVALRCDPISGHVSLYWYRQALGQGPEFLTYFNYEAQQDKSGLPNDRFSAERPEGSISTLTIQRTEQRDSAMYRCASSPTGDYGYTFGSGTRLTVV.

The V and J genes are TRBV2 and TRBJ2-1; 12 bases map to TRBD2. This CDR3 has 15 residues. Germline V gene data show CDR1 as SNHLY and CDR2 as FYNNEI. After removal of 4 bases from V and 9 bases from J, the junction contained 7 bases not matched to a gene. CDR3 sequence (DNA): TGTGCCAGCAGTGGACCTAGCGGGGGGGCCTTTGAGCAGTTCTTC. It yields the protein CASSGPSGGAFEQFF.

The chain recombines TRBV10-3 with TRBJ2-5, with TRBD1 identical over 10 bases. The CDR3 sequence is 12 residues long. The trim removed 7 bases at V and 5 bases at J, leaving 1 base unmatched. Germline CDR1 is ENHRY and CDR2 is SYGVKD. The CDR3 nucleotides are TGTGCCATCAAGGGACAGGGGGAGACCCAGTACTTC. Translating gives CAIKGQGETQYF.

This chain uses TRBV7-2 with TRBJ1-2; possible D gene TRBD1, 6 bases. This CDR3 has 16 residues. Trimming removed 6 bases at V and 8 bases at J, with 25 bases between. Germline assignment: CDR1 SGHTA and CDR2 FQGNSA. CDR3 region: CASSPRGGGDTLGYTF. The CDR3 nucleotides are TGTGCCAGCAGTCCTCGAGGTGGGGGCGATACCCTAGGCTACACCTTC.

This chain joins TRBV28 and TRBJ1-3; D is uncertain. V was shortened by 3 bases and J by 0 bases, with 3 bases between the two germline ends. The CDR3 covers 13 residues. CDR1 MDHEN and CDR2 SYDVKM come from the germline V gene. The CDR3 here is CASSLASGNTIYF. DNA for the CDR3: TGTGCCAGCAGTTTGGCCTCTGGAAACACCATATATTTT.

This chain joins TRBV7-9 and TRBJ2-1; 8 nucleotides line up with TRBD1. This CDR3 is built from 17 residues. With 2 bases clipped from V and 2 bases from J, the junction kept 8 bases outside the gene matches. The germline V gene has CDR1 SEHNR and CDR2 FQNEAQ (reference sequence). CDR3 in amino acids: CASSLRRPGQAYNEQFF. The CDR3, as DNA: TGTGCCAGCAGCTTAAGGCGCCCGGGACAGGCCTACAATGAGCAGTTCTTC.

The V call is TRBV30, the J call TRBJ1-5; D is perhaps TRBD1 (5 bases). V dropped 0 bases and J dropped 6 bases, with 18 bases sitting between them. This CDR3 region has 16 residues. CDR1 is GTSNPN, CDR2 SVGIG, per germline (reference sequence). The CDR3 DNA reads TGTGCCTGGAGTGTACGGGGAGGAATCGGGGGTCAGCCCCAGCATTTT. Its translation: CAWSVRGGIGGQPQHF.

The rearrangement uses TRBV3-1 (or the pseudogene TRBV3-2) and TRBJ1-2; D call uncertain. This CDR3 region has 11 residues. Germline lookup yields CDR1 LGHDT and CDR2 YNNKEL (reference sequence). With 4 bases removed from V and 5 bases from J, the gap between germline ends came to 5 bases. CDR3 protein: CASSLGYGYTF. CDR3 nucleotides: TGTGCCAGCAGCCTCGGGTATGGCTACACCTTC.

In this sample, this clone turned up a few times. V gene TRBV7-9 combines with J gene TRBJ2-2, with D maybe TRBD1 (6 bases). The CDR3 has 15 residues. The V gene lost 2 bases and the J gene lost 2 bases, with 9 bases spanning the gap. Germline CDR1 is SEHNR and CDR2 is FQNEAQ (reference sequence). CDR3 DNA sequence: TGTGCCAGCAGCTTATACAGGGCTAACACCGGGGAGCTGTTTTTT. Translation: CASSLYRANTGELFF.

Only a few counts were recorded for this clone. V usage is TRBV29-1 and J usage is TRBJ1-2, with D possibly TRBD1 on 5 matching bases. CDR1 is SQVTM, CDR2 ANQGSEA, per germline. The CDR3 covers 13 residues. V lost 1 base and J 7 bases, leaving 13 bases between the germline ends. The CDR3 sequence: CSVEAPGRGGYTF. The CDR3, as DNA: TGCAGCGTTGAAGCCCCAGGGAGGGGTGGCTACACCTTC.

Only one count was recorded for this clone. The chain links TRBV7-9 to TRBJ2-2; D is uncertain. This CDR3 comprises 13 residues. Trimming took 5 bases from V and 1 from J, leaving 5 bases between them. Germline assignment: CDR1 SEHNR and CDR2 FQNEAQ (reference sequence). CDR3 in DNA: TGTGCCAGCAGCGCCAGGAACACCGGGGAGCTGTTTTTT. This sequence encodes CASSARNTGELFF.

The V gene is TRBV15, the J gene TRBJ1-6, with 9 bases aligning to TRBD1. Germline V gene data show CDR1 as LNHNV and CDR2 as YYDKDF (reference sequence). This CDR3 region has 15 residues. J lost 6 bases, V lost 5 bases, and 5 bases had no gene match. The CDR3 DNA reads as TGTGCCACCAGCTACGCGGACAGGGGTAATTCACCCCTCCACTTT. As protein: CATSYADRGNSPLHF.

This clone occurred a few times. The chain combines TRBV3-1 (or the pseudogene TRBV3-2) with TRBJ1-2; possibly TRBD1 for D (6 bases). Germline V gene data show CDR1 as LGHDT and CDR2 as YNNKEL (reference sequence). This CDR3 comprises 13 residues. The ends were cut back, 2 bases at V and 3 bases at J, with 7 bases in the middle. This CDR3 is CASSQPGDYGYTF. The DNA for the CDR3 is TGTGCCAGCAGCCAACCAGGGGACTATGGCTACACCTTC.

The chain couples TRBV5-1 to TRBJ2-1; tentatively, D is TRBD2 (6 bases). CDR1 is SGHRS and CDR2 is YFSETQ in the germline V gene. The V end lost 0 bases, the J end lost 7 bases, and 14 bases lay between the germline ends. The CDR3 runs 15 residues. The CDR3 nucleotides read TGCGCCAGCAGCTTGGGGGACTTCCTAGGGAATGAGCAGTTCTTC. It yields the protein CASSLGDFLGNEQFF.

The rearrangement links TRBV7-9 to TRBJ1-1; maybe TRBD1 (6 bases). Trimming took off 4 bases at V and 0 bases at J, with 12 bases between the two ends. CDR1 is SEHNR and CDR2 is FQNEAQ in the germline V gene (reference sequence). The length of the CDR3 is 15 residues. The CDR3 sequence is CASSSQGPMNTEAFF. The CDR3 region has the DNA TGTGCCAGCAGCTCCCAGGGGCCCATGAACACTGAAGCTTTCTTT.

The chain combines TRBV5-1 with TRBJ1-1; D is unclear. Looked up from germline, CDR1 is SGHRS and CDR2 is YFSETQ. V was trimmed by 3 bases and J by 1 base, leaving 13 bases between them. The CDR3 extends over 15 amino acids. The CDR3 is CASSYGLGANTEAFF. CDR3 sequence (DNA): TGCGCCAGCAGCTATGGACTGGGTGCGAACACTGAAGCTTTCTTT.